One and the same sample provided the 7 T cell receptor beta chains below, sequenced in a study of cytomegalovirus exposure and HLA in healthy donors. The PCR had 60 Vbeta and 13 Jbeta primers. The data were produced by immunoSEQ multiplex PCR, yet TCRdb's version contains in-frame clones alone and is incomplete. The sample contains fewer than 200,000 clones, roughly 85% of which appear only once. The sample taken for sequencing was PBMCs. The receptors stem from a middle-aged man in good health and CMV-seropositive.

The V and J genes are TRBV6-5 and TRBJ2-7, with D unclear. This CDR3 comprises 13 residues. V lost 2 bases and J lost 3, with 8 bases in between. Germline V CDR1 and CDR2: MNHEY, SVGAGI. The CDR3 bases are TGTGCCAGCAGTTACCTTGGCAGCTACGAGCAGTACTTC. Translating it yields CASSYLGSYEQYF.

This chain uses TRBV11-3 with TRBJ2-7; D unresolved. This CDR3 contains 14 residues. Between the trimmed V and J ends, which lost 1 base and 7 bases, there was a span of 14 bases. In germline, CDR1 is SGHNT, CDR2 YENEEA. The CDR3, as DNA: TGTGCCAGCAGCTTAGGACCAACATCGGGTGAGCAGTACTTC. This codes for CASSLGPTSGEQYF. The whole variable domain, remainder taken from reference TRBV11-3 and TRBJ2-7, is EAGVVQSPRYKIIEKKQPVAFWCNPISGHNTLYWYLQNLGQGPELLIRYENEEAVDDSQLPKDRFSAERLKGVDSTLKIQPAELGDSAVYLCASSLGPTSGEQYFGPGTRLTVT.

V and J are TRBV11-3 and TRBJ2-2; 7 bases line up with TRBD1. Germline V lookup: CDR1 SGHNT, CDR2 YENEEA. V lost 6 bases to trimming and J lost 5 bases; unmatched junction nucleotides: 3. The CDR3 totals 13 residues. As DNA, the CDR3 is TGTGCCAGCAGATCAGGGGGAACCGGGGAGCTGTTTTTT. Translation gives CASRSGGTGELFF.

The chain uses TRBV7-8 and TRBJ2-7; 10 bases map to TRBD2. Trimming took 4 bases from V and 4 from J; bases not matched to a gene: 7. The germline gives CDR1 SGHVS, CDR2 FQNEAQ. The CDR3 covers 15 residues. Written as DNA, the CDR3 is TGTGCCAGCAGCTCCGGACTAGCGGCAAATTACGAGCAGTACTTC. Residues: CASSSGLAANYEQYF. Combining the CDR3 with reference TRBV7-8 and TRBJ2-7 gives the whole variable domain GAGVSQSPRYKVAKRGQDVALRCDPISGHVSLFWYQQALGQGPEFLTYFQNEAQLDKSGLPSDRFFAERPEGSVSTLKIQRTQQEDSAVYLCASSSGLAANYEQYFGPGTRLTVT.

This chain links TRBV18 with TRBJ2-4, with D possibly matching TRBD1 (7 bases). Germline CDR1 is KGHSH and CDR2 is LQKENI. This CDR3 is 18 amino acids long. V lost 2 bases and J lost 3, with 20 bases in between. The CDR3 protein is CASSPSSTVQGGKNIQYF. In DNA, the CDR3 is TGTGCCAGCTCACCAAGTAGCACAGTCCAGGGGGGCAAAAACATTCAGTACTTC.

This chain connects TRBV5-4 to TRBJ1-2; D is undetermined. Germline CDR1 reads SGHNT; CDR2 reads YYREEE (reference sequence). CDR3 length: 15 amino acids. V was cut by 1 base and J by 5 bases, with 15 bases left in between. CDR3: CASSLSWEGRYGYTF. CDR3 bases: TGTGCCAGCAGCTTGTCGTGGGAGGGTCGGTATGGCTACACCTTC.

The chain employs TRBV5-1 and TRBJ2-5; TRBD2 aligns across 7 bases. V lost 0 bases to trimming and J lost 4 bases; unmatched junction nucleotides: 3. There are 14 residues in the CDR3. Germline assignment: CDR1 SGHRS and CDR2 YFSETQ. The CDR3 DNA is TGCGCCAGCAGCTTGGGAGCGGGACCAGAGACCCAGTACTTC. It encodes CASSLGAGPETQYF.